Shown below are 2 T cell receptor beta chains from a single sample sequenced in a study of PD-L1 blockade in urothelial cancer. Produced via immunoSEQ multiplex PCR; TCRdb's table is partial and in-frame only. The sample has roughly 100,000 clones, 70% to 90% seen once. This material consisted of PBMCs, taken around atezolizumab (anti-PD-L1) treatment. These receptors were collected from a man aged 50-60 years with urothelial cancer.

The gene calls are TRBV7-8 and TRBJ1-4, with no clear D. Trimming left V 1 base short and J 8 bases short, with 14 bases between. The germline V gene encodes CDR1 SGHVS and CDR2 FQNEAQ. CDR3 length equals 15 residues. CDR3 loop: CASSLGGQLREKLFF. As DNA, the CDR3 is TGTGCCAGCAGCTTAGGAGGGCAGTTAAGGGAAAAACTGTTTTTT.

The chain couples TRBV29-1 to TRBJ2-1, with TRBD2 identical over 10 bases. CDR1 SQVTM and CDR2 ANQGSEA come from the germline V gene. CDR3 length equals 15 residues. After removal of 3 bases from V and 7 bases from J, the junction contained 9 bases not matched to a gene. The CDR3 spells CSVEPSGRVGNEQFF. The CDR3 nucleotides are TGCAGCGTTGAGCCCAGCGGGAGGGTGGGGAATGAGCAGTTCTTC.